This entry features one TCR beta chain sequence. Its antigen specificity is not known. No much larger clonotype is one base removed from it; base qualities were not supplied. Via the germline V gene (reference sequence), CDR1 is SGHKS and CDR2 YYEKEE. The CDR3 measures 16 amino acids from cysteine to phenylalanine. The entry retains the CDR3 DNA only, 48 bases that are in frame from base 1. Trimming takes 0 bases from V and 0 bases from J, and the germline ends sit 7 bases apart. In total, 666 healthy bone marrow donors made up the cohort. All cohort members were sampled while nominally healthy, although unrecorded immune exposures were likely present. The donor tested CMV seropositive, placing the donor among the 250 to 300 seropositive members of the cohort. A peripheral blood sample was provided by each donor, and peripheral blood mononuclear cells were used for TCR beta sequencing. Genomic DNA extraction from the blood cell samples was performed with the Qiagen DNeasy Blood Extraction Kit.

The entry originates in a study of cytomegalovirus exposure and HLA in healthy donors (dated by TCRdb to the late 2010s). Context from the whole study: An earlier analysis of roughly 500 of the donors reported under 300 Gb of sequence data and around 120 million unique TCR beta sequences obtained from approximately 180 million T cells. Across 300 to 400 genotyped donors of the cohort, an average of approximately 240,000 unique TCR beta nucleotide sequences per donor were sequenced, and around 19% of those sequences were non-productive. The study was designed to test whether signatures of past pathogen exposure could be identified by cataloging public T cell receptors. All discovery cohort repertoires had been generated on a single sequencing platform. An early release covering roughly 640 HLA-typed donors comprised 250 to 350 gigabases of sequencing data and approximately 85 million unique TCR sequences. In a later genetic analysis, genome-wide SNP genotypes for about three fifths of the roughly 670 donors were used, and that subset was treated as a discovery cohort. Because of strong linkage in the cohort, five DR-DQ haplotypes were treated as single units for association and clustering. Using immunosequencing, the study profiled T cell repertoires from roughly 650 subjects and related those repertoires to cytomegalovirus serostatus. To predict cytomegalovirus infection status, the study combined high-throughput TCR immunosequencing, statistical association of individual TCRs with disease status, and machine learning. Donor age, sex, ethnicity and CMV serostatus were compiled together with the repertoire data. An earlier analysis of several hundred of the donors used high-throughput TCR beta sequencing to judge whether each TCR beta V gene segment behaved as functional or pseudogenic. A later analysis re-examined previously published TCR beta repertoires from roughly 720 donors and added high-resolution HLA genotyping to investigate patterns of TCR occurrence. Typing coverage varied by locus: roughly 629-630 donors for A, B, C, DRB1 and DQB1; under 550 for DQA1; more than 600 for DPA1; roughly 450 for DPB1. The later analysis used no new phenotypic data to find candidate immune exposures, relying instead on TCR beta sequences and their occurrence across donors. Besides the first cohort of roughly 660 subjects, a separate validation cohort made up of roughly 120 different subjects was used. The genetic ancestry cluster associated with self-reported Caucasian donors included around 76% of the approximately 400 genotyped donors. Class I and class II HLA loci were covered by the typing at four-digit resolution. Findings and caveats that apply to the study as a whole: A cluster of highly shared sequence variants was judged likely to be a technical artifact of the sequencing pipeline. Most TCR sequences were observed very rarely across donors, whereas some public TCRs were present in many individuals. Linkage disequilibrium might explain the correlated functional status among segregating V segments, but an unknown experimental factor could not be excluded. An association between a missense DCLRE1C variant and V-gene and J-gene trimming of TCR beta chains was found in a later genetic analysis and replicated in an independent cohort. The classifier was reported to diagnose cytomegalovirus status with high specificity and sensitivity in both the original cohort and the validation cohort. In a later analysis, most CMV-associated TCR beta chains were found to appear HLA-restricted, with HLA associations seemingly driven largely by CMV exposure. The only immune exposure information available for the cohort was CMV serostatus. According to the authors, the approach could potentially be generalized to other disease states and immunological phenotypes. In a later analysis, several top co-occurrence clusters were reported to appear linked to parvovirus B19, influenza, CMV and Epstein-Barr virus. A further reported finding was that TCR beta sequences accurately predicted the HLA-A and HLA-B alleles for most subjects in the first cohort. Because HLA typing was unavailable for some donors at each locus, only the typed subset was used in association tests. In the study, about 150 TCR beta chains were listed as associated with cytomegalovirus. An earlier analysis of roughly 570 of the donors showed that most TCR beta V segments appeared in productive rearrangements either about 87% or about 30% of the time, which broadly matched IMGT annotations. The cohort was sequenced for TCR beta chains only, and without alpha or paired-chain data the features that could be detected were limited. Assigning TCR associations to individual alleles was difficult when HLA alleles, especially DR and DQ, strongly co-occurred. According to a later analysis, TCR association rates differed among HLA loci, with DRB1 alleles showing the most associated TCRs and HLA-C alleles showing the fewest. In a later analysis, some 18,000 TCR beta sequences were associated with specific HLA alleles at a false discovery rate of 0.05. The 87-base-pair reads could not distinguish some IMGT-functional V segments, including TRBV6-2 and TRBV6-3, so those segments were excluded. In vitro tests confirmed that a few of the cytomegalovirus-associated TCR beta chains recognize cytomegalovirus antigens. Compared with the roughly 700-donor mean, donors in an Asian-associated ancestry cluster had fewer N-insertions in productive TCRs, according to a later genetic analysis. Sequencing depth was assumed to be roughly uniform across donors in the presence/absence analyses, though that assumption may not hold. In a later analysis, HLA-associated TCR beta chains showed more clonal expansion and lower generation probabilities than non-associated chains that were equally common. Some 15 rarely observed V segments, including chromosome 9 orphons, were excluded from the earlier analysis of a few hundred of the donors because counts were too low.

Library preparation employed the immunoSEQ multiplex PCR assay. The multiplex PCR relied on a mix of 60 forward primers for TCR Vbeta segments and 13 reverse primers for TCR Jbeta segments. A multiplex PCR assay on genomic DNA amplified the CDR3 region of rearranged TCR beta genes. The amplified TCR beta libraries were sequenced on the Illumina HiSeq System as 87-base-pair reads. On the authors' methods: A later analysis tallied roughly 76 million unique TCR beta chains across the 666 repertoires, and about 10 million of those chains were shared by two or more donors. A nearest-neighbor algorithm error-corrected the raw reads and collapsed the reads into unique sequences, merging closely related sequences to remove PCR and sequencing errors. V, D and J gene segments were assigned by aligning CDR3 sequences to IMGT reference sequences. For a sequence to be retained, at least a six-nucleotide match to both a V gene segment and a J gene segment was required. A rearrangement was called productive if the CDR3 had no stop codons and remained in frame with V and J, and every other rearrangement was called non-productive. Following IMGT convention, CDR3 was defined as the stretch from the second conserved V-encoded cysteine up to the conserved J-encoded phenylalanine. The earlier analysis of about 610 of the donors excluded sequences that lacked an unambiguous match to a single V gene segment. In an earlier analysis of around 600 of the donors, V segments were called functional above 56.7% productive rearrangements and were called segregating when the between-donor standard deviation exceeded 5%. A statistical classification framework was built for diagnosing cytomegalovirus status from the catalog of TCR beta chain sequences. In a later analysis, V and J genes were assigned by comparing TCR nucleotide sequences against IMGT/GENE-DB human TR gene sequences. Using the TCRdist pipeline, a later analysis assigned CDR3 sequences along with most-parsimonious VDJ recombination scenarios. A later analysis defined each TCR beta chain by its CDR3 amino acid sequence plus V-gene family, and excluded reads lacking a unique V-gene family. To address suspected cross-contamination and a sequencing artifact, a later analysis removed a few hundred highly shared, low-generation-probability nucleotide sequences. A later analysis calculated a clonal expansion index for each public chain from normalized within-repertoire ranks of inferred template counts. In a later analysis, generation probabilities were computed using a VDJ recombination model fitted to out-of-frame rearrangements, and the results were checked against IGoR. In a later analysis, TCR-TCR, TCR-HLA and TCR-CMV co-occurrence was scored with hypergeometric tests, and a repertoire-size bias correction was applied to TCR pairs. In a later analysis, false discovery rates were estimated by permuting HLA or CMV assignments 20 times. A later analysis grouped co-occurring TCRs with DBSCAN, adding TCRdist sequence similarity when clustering within HLA-allele-positive subsets. Repertoires with fewer than 30,000 or more than 120,000 public chains, plus five repertoires with anomalous nucleotide sharing, were excluded from co-occurrence clustering. Held by TCRdb, this immuneACCESS table contains in-frame sequences only and omits some clones. Under half of the omission traces to an unresolved V gene where checked; the cause of the rest is unknown. V, J and clone size reflect that table, while D and trimming were determined from the DNA. Present in this sample are 100,000 to 150,000 clones, over 70% of which were seen just once. 4% of the sample belongs to the ten largest clones.

Sequencing was carried out using PBMCs. The chain was built from TRBV5-5 and TRBJ2-6, with the D gene too uncertain to name. This receptor was taken from a man aged 18 to 35 in good health and CMV-seropositive. At the DNA level, the sequence is TGTGCCAGCAGCTTGGTTCTAAGCTCTGGGGCCAACGTCCTGACTTTC. Translation gives CASSLVLSSGANVLTF.